This record covers a single T cell receptor (beta chain). No antigen is known for it. This CDR3 has 17 residues. Germline loops: CDR1 SGHNT, CDR2 YYREEE (reference sequence). V shed 4 bases, J shed 9 bases, and the junction held 19 bases outside the gene matches. The sample comes from a study of shared clonotypes between healthy human individuals. Study-level background: Donors were a couple of women and a few men aged 18 to 49.

Using immunoSEQ multiplex PCR, the repertoire was profiled, and TCRdb retains in-frame clones only, with some absent. The profile shows some 550,000 clones, less than 98% of them singletons. The study, taken as a whole, reports: Generation of non-shared clonotypes was less probable than generation of clonotypes shared by all four donors.

The chain carries TRBV5-4 and TRBJ1-2; 9 nucleotides align to TRBD1. Sequenced input: naive CD4+ T cells sorted from blood. Subset specified: CD45RA+ positively selected. The TCR originated in a woman aged 25-40 years in good health. The CDR3 bases are TGTGCCAGCAGCCGAGCCAAAATATCCGGGGACAGGGTACGCTACACCTTC. Its protein product is CASSRAKISGDRVRYTF.